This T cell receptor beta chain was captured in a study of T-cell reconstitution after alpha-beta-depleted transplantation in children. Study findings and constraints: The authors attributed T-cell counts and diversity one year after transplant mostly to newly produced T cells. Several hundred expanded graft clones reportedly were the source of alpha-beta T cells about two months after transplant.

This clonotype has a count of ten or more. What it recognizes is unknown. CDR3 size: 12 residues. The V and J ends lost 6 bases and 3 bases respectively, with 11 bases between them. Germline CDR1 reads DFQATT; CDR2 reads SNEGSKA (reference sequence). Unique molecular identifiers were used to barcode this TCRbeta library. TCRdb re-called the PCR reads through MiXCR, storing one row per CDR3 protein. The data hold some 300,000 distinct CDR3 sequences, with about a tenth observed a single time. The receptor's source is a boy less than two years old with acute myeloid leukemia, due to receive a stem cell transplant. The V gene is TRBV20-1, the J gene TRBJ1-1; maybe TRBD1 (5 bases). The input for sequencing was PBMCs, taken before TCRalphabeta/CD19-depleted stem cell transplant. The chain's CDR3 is CSAHTGYTEAFF. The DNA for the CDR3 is TGCAGTGCCCATACAGGATACACTGAAGCTTTCTTT.